These T cell receptor beta chains were read from a single sample in a study of T cell responses to AZD1222 COVID-19 vaccine. Sequencing used immunoSEQ multiplex PCR; TCRdb keeps in-frame clones, though not all of them. The data show under 150,000 clones, roughly 90% seen once. This material consisted of peripheral blood, taken on day 0 of AZD1222 vaccination. The receptors here all came from an adult in good health. Each CDR3 is given with its conserved first and last residue. A D gene is named only where the DNA matches it firmly. Some rows mark clone size as missing; the rest say once, few, many or name a class of expanded clone.

TRBV19	TRBJ1-5	TRBD1	.	CASSTRDRGDHQPQHF	TGTGCCAGTAGTACCCGGGACAGGGGGGATCATCAGCCCCAGCATTTT
TRBV6-5	TRBJ2-3	TRBD2	.	CASSYGLAGPTDTQYF	TGTGCCAGCAGTTACGGGTTAGCGGGGCCCACAGATACGCAGTATTTT
TRBV6-5	TRBJ2-7	.	.	CASIGPPSYEQYF	TGTGCCAGCATAGGCCCCCCCTCCTACGAGCAGTACTTC
TRBV5-4	TRBJ2-1	.	.	CASSSGLTRTYNEQFF	TGTGCCAGCAGCTCGGGGTTGACAAGAACCTACAATGAGCAGTTCTTC
TRBV13	TRBJ2-1	TRBD2	.	CASSPSGLAGDEQFF	TGTGCCAGCAGCCCATCGGGACTAGCGGGAGATGAGCAGTTCTTC
TRBV5-1	TRBJ1-4	.	.	CASSTGSLDEKLFF	TGCGCCAGCAGCACCGGGTCCTTGGATGAAAAACTGTTTTTT
TRBV6-5	TRBJ1-3	.	.	CASSRDLFSGNTIYF	TGTGCCAGCAGCCGGGACCTCTTCTCTGGAAACACCATATATTTT
TRBV6-5	TRBJ2-7	.	.	CASSIRNVYEQYF	TGTGCCAGCAGTATCCGGAACGTCTACGAGCAGTACTTC
TRBV3-1/TRBV3-2	TRBJ2-1	TRBD2	.	CASSQDSTSGYTNEQFF	TGTGCCAGCAGCCAAGATTCCACTAGCGGTTACACCAATGAGCAGTTCTTC
TRBV2	TRBJ2-3	.	.	CASSENIGGPNQYF	TGTGCCAGCAGTGAAAATATTGGGGGCCCCAACCAGTATTTT
TRBV11-2	TRBJ1-6	.	.	CASPRDFDNSPLHF	TGTGCCAGCCCGAGGGATTTCGATAATTCACCCCTCCACTTT
TRBV27	TRBJ1-1	.	once	CASSEGGTGNTEAFF	TGTGCCAGCTCTGAAGGCGGGACGGGGAACACTGAAGCTTTCTTT
TRBV12-3/TRBV12-4	TRBJ2-3	.	.	CALRGYDTDTQYF	TGTGCCCTCCGGGGGTACGACACAGATACGCAGTATTTT
TRBV5-1	TRBJ2-2	.	.	CASFSGHSTTGELFF	TGCGCCAGCTTCTCGGGACACAGCACCACCGGGGAGCTGTTTTTT
TRBV12-5	TRBJ1-5	TRBD1	.	CASGKGQTNQPQHF	TGTGCTAGTGGCAAGGGACAGACAAATCAGCCCCAGCATTTT
TRBV9	TRBJ2-1	.	.	CASSDPGGSPGDEQFF	TGTGCCAGCAGCGACCCAGGGGGTTCCCCGGGGGACGAGCAGTTCTTC
TRBV5-4	TRBJ1-2	.	.	CASSFHGASGYTF	TGTGCCAGCAGCTTTCACGGGGCCAGTGGCTACACCTTC
TRBV2	TRBJ1-5	.	.	CASSEWGVTNQPQHF	TGTGCCAGCAGTGAATGGGGGGTGACCAATCAGCCCCAGCATTTT
TRBV9	TRBJ1-5	.	.	CASSVAPNQPQHF	TGTGCCAGCAGCGTCGCCCCCAATCAGCCCCAGCATTTT
TRBV7-9	TRBJ1-2	.	few	CASSREANYGYTF	TGTGCCAGCAGCCGGGAAGCTAACTATGGCTACACCTTC
TRBV25-1	TRBJ1-2	TRBD1	.	CASKAGGLYGYTF	TGTGCCAGCAAGGCAGGGGGGTTGTATGGCTACACCTTC
TRBV7-2	TRBJ2-1	.	once	CASSLRVGWAEQFF	TGTGCCAGCAGCTTACGCGTTGGTTGGGCTGAGCAGTTCTTC
TRBV6-6	TRBJ2-7	.	.	CASSTQQGHEQYF	TGTGCCAGCAGTACCCAACAGGGCCACGAGCAGTACTTC
TRBV10-3	TRBJ2-5	TRBD2	.	CAISESTGGAGETQYF	TGTGCCATCAGTGAGTCGACCGGGGGGGCCGGAGAGACCCAGTACTTC
TRBV7-3	TRBJ2-3	.	.	CASSLVSATDTQYF	TGTGCCAGCAGCTTAGTTTCCGCTACAGATACGCAGTATTTT
TRBV5-1	TRBJ1-1	.	.	CASRTHPANTEAFF	TGCGCCAGCAGAACGCATCCGGCGAACACTGAAGCTTTCTTT
TRBV7-2	TRBJ1-1	.	.	CASSLDRVRTEAFF	TGTGCCAGCAGCTTAGACCGGGTACGGACTGAAGCTTTCTTT
TRBV11-2	TRBJ2-1	.	.	CASTHGTQLYNEQFF	TGTGCCAGCACCCACGGGACTCAGCTTTACAATGAGCAGTTCTTC
TRBV23-1	TRBJ2-7	TRBD1	.	CANPMDRYPGEQYF	TGCGCCAATCCAATGGACAGGTACCCAGGCGAGCAGTACTTC
TRBV9	TRBJ1-2	TRBD1	few	CASSSTGWGGYTF	TGTGCCAGCAGCTCGACAGGGTGGGGTGGCTACACCTTC
TRBV5-5	TRBJ2-7	TRBD1	.	CASSLAGSGTDYEQYF	TGTGCCAGCAGCTTGGCCGGATCCGGGACAGACTACGAGCAGTACTTC
TRBV19	TRBJ2-2	.	.	CASRGTVAGELFF	TGTGCCAGTCGGGGGACGGTGGCCGGGGAGCTGTTTTTT
TRBV5-4	TRBJ2-3	TRBD1	.	CASKRSGGAWTDTQYF	TGTGCCAGCAAACGATCAGGGGGCGCTTGGACAGATACGCAGTATTTT
TRBV11-1	TRBJ1-2	TRBD1	.	CASSPAGTGNYGYTF	TGTGCCAGCAGCCCGGCGGGGACAGGGAACTATGGCTACACCTTC
TRBV4-3	TRBJ1-1	TRBD1	.	CASSQDLETGGVAFF	TGCGCCAGCAGCCAAGATTTAGAAACAGGGGGCGTTGCTTTCTTT
TRBV19	TRBJ2-7	.	.	CASSPDVGYSSYEQYF	TGTGCCAGTAGCCCGGACGTGGGCTACAGCTCCTACGAGCAGTACTTC
TRBV5-1	TRBJ2-5	.	.	CASRAGAGRETQYF	TGCGCCAGCAGAGCAGGGGCGGGGAGAGAGACCCAGTACTTC
TRBV6-5	TRBJ1-5	.	.	CASSSPGDNQPQHF	TGTGCCAGCAGTTCCCCGGGGGACAATCAGCCCCAGCATTTT
TRBV6-5	TRBJ1-4	.	.	CASSYGDGSNEKLFF	TGTGCCAGCAGTTACGGGGACGGATCTAATGAAAAACTGTTTTTT
TRBV19	TRBJ1-4	.	.	CASSISREKLFF	TGTGCCAGTAGTATTTCTCGTGAAAAACTGTTTTTT
TRBV14	TRBJ1-4	TRBD1	.	CASSNRGDEKLFF	TGTGCTTCCAGCAACAGGGGGGATGAAAAACTGTTTTTT
TRBV9	TRBJ2-6	TRBD2	.	CASSVLVGGDFSGANVLTF	TGTGCCAGCAGCGTGCTGGTGGGGGGGGACTTCTCTGGGGCCAACGTCCTGACTTTC
TRBV10-2	TRBJ2-7	.	.	CASQGGEQYF	TGCGCCAGTCAGGGCGGGGAGCAGTACTTC
TRBV29-1	TRBJ1-2	TRBD1	.	CSVETGGGGYTF	TGCAGCGTTGAGACAGGGGGCGGAGGGTACACCTTC
TRBV7-9	TRBJ1-2	.	.	CASSLAQGNTYNYGYTF	TGTGCCAGCAGCTTAGCCCAGGGCAATACTTATAACTATGGCTACACCTTC